A single TCR beta chain is shown here with its context. What it binds is not known. The study profiled TCR beta VDJ and CDR3 using genomic DNA as template. TCRdb fed the reads into MiXCR, producing one record per CDR3 protein. The sample carries 98,000 or so distinct CDR3 sequences, roughly 50% recorded once. This entry belongs to a study of CD8+CD57+ T cells in acquired aplastic anemia. About the study: Recorded DNA amounts for sorted CD4+ and CD8+ cells had an average of 3.2 ug. Study-level points and caveats: Patients and controls shared approximately 30 CD8+ CDR3 sequences.

Germline values: CDR1 MGHRA, CDR2 YSYEKL. The CDR3 is 13 residues long. V lost 0 bases and J lost 8, with 5 bases in between. The sequenced material came from sorted CD4+, CD8+, or CD8+CD57+ T cells (not recorded which) from PBMCs. The chain couples TRBV4-1 to TRBJ1-6, with D uncertain. This TCR came from a human donor in good health, serving as a control. CDR3 residues: CASSQEPYSPLHF. The CDR3 bases are TGCGCCAGCAGCCAAGAGCCATATTCACCCCTCCACTTT.